This T cell receptor beta chain was captured in a study of blood T cells in healthy people across ages. For every donor, a draw yielded roughly 9.3 milliliters of peripheral blood. Whole-study findings and limits: Higher diversity and more naive CD4+ cells were features of long-lived donors, compared to aged donors.

About this clonotype itself: Its antigen is not identified.

A second PCR, run for roughly 7 to 11 cycles, used a sample-barcoded 5' primer plus a J-beta primer mix. TCRdb re-analysed the 5' RACE reads in MiXCR, keeping a single row per CDR3 protein. The profile covers some 640,000 distinct CDR3 sequences, with 25% to 35% appearing a single time and 15% to 17% taken by the ten largest. CDR1 is PRHDT and CDR2 is FYEKMQ in the germline V gene (reference sequence). V lost 4 bases to trimming and J lost 12 bases, with 10 bases between them. This CDR3 spans 11 amino acids. The receptor comes from a woman of 80 years or more in good health. The chain joins TRBV13 to TRBJ2-1; a possible D gene is TRBD2 (6 bases). What was sequenced was blood. The CDR3 reads CASSYLGGQFF. CDR3 DNA: TGTGCCAGCAGCTATCTGGGGGGGCAGTTCTTC. Drawing the rest from reference TRBV13 and TRBJ2-1, the complete variable domain is AAGVIQSPRHLIKEKRETATLKCYPIPRHDTVYWYQQGPGQDPQFLISFYEKMQSDKGSIPDRFSAQQFSDYHSELNMSSLELGDSALYFCASSYLGGQFFGPGTRLTVL.